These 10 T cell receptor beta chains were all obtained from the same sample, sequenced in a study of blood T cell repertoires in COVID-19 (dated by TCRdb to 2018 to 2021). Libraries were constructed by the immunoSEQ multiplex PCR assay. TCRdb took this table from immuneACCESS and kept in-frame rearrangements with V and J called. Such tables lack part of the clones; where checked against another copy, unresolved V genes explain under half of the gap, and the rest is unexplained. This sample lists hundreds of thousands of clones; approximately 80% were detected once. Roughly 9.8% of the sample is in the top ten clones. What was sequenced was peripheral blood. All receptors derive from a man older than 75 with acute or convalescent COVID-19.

The CDR3 sequence is CASSLDAGNTEAFF. DNA for the CDR3: TGTGCCAGCAGCTTAGACGCAGGGAACACTGAAGCTTTCTTT. The chain recombines TRBV11-1 with TRBJ1-1, with unresolved D. CDR3 size: 14 residues. Germline V CDR1 and CDR2: SGHAT, FQDESV (reference sequence). The V gene lost 1 base and the J gene lost 1 base, with 7 bases spanning the gap.

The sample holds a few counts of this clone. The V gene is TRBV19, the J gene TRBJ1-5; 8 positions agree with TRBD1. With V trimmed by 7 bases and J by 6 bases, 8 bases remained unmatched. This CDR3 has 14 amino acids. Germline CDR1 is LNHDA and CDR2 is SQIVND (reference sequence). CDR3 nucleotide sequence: TGTGCCAGTACCACGGACAGGGTTGTTCAGCCCCAGCATTTT. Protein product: CASTTDRVVQPQHF.

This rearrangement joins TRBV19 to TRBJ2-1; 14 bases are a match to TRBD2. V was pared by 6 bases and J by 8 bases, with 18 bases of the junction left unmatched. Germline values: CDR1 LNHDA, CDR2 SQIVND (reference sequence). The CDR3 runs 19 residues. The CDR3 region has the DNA TGTGCCAGTAGGCGAGGGGCTGGGACTAGCGGGAGCGTCGTGTATGAGCAGTTCTTC. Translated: CASRRGAGTSGSVVYEQFF.

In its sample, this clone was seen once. CDR3 nucleotide sequence: TGCAGTGCTACCATCGGGGACAAGCAGTACTTC. This encodes CSATIGDKQYF. The chain couples TRBV20-1 to TRBJ2-7, with a weak D call TRBD1 (6 bases). The germline gives CDR1 DFQATT, CDR2 SNEGSKA (reference sequence). The length of the CDR3 is 11 residues. The V end was cut by 4 bases, the J end by 8 bases, with 12 bases between.

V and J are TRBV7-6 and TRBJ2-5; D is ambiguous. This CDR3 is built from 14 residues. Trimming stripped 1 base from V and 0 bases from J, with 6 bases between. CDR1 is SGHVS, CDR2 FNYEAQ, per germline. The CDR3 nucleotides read TGTGCCAGCAGCTTAGTCTCTAACCAAGAGACCCAGTACTTC. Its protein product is CASSLVSNQETQYF.

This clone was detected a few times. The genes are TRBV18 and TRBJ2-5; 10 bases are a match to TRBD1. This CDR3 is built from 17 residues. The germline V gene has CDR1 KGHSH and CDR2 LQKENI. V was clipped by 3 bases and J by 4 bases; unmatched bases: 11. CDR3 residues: CASSPFSGTGVAETQYF. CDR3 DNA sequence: TGTGCCAGCTCACCGTTTTCCGGGACAGGGGTGGCAGAGACCCAGTACTTC. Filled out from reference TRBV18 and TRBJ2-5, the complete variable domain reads NAGVMQNPRHLVRRRGQEARLRCSPMKGHSHVYWYRQLPEEGLKFMVYLQKENIIDESGMPKERFSAEFPKEGPSILRIQQVVRGDSAAYFCASSPFSGTGVAETQYFGPGTRLLVL.

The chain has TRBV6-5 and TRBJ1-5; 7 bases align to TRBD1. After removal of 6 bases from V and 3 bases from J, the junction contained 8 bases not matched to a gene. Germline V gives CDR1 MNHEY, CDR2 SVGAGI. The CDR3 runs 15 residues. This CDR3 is CASRTSRGANQPQHF. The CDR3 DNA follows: TGTGCCAGCAGGACCTCCAGGGGGGCCAATCAGCCCCAGCATTTT.

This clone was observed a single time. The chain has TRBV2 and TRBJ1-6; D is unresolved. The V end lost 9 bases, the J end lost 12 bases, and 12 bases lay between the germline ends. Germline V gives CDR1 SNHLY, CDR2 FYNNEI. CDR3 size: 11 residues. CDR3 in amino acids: CASREGRPLHF. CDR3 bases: TGTGCCAGTAGAGAAGGCAGACCCCTCCACTTT.

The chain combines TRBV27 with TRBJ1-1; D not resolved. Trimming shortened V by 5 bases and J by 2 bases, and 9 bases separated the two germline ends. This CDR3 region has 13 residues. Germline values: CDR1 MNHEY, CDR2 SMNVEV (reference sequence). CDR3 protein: CASSPTTNTEAFF. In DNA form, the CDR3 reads TGTGCCAGCAGTCCCACGACAAACACTGAAGCTTTCTTT.

The CDR3 DNA reads TGTGCCAGCACCCGAAGACAGGTATTCTCCTACGAGCAGTACTTC. It specifies CASTRRQVFSYEQYF. The genes are TRBV2 and TRBJ2-7, with D perhaps TRBD1 (6 bases). Germline V gene data show CDR1 as SNHLY and CDR2 as FYNNEI. The CDR3 totals 15 residues. The V and J ends lost 7 bases and 0 bases respectively, with 16 bases between them.